This is a list of T cell receptor beta chains from one sample in a study of blood T cell repertoires in COVID-19. Repertoires were generated with immunoSEQ multiplex PCR, while TCRdb's copy carries only in-frame clones and drops some. The table shows 200,000 to 250,000 clones, with 70% to 90% occurring only once. What was sequenced was PBMCs or T cells enriched from blood (not recorded which). These receptors were taken from a man aged 25 to 40 who had recovered from COVID-19. CDR3s include the opening cysteine and the closing phenylalanine or tryptophan. Fields, in order: D gene, V gene, clone size, J gene, CDR3 protein, CDR3 DNA. D genes are given only for firm matches. Clone sizes are given selectively: once, few, many, or a class where the clone is expanded.

d_call: -
v_call: TRBV11-2
clone_size: -
j_call: TRBJ1-1
cdr3_aa: CASSLIGNTEAFF
cdr3_nt: TGTGCCAGCAGCTTAATCGGGAACACTGAAGCTTTCTTT

d_call: TRBD1
v_call: TRBV7-2
clone_size: -
j_call: TRBJ1-2
cdr3_aa: CASSSLNPGTGDYGYTF
cdr3_nt: TGTGCCAGCAGCTCCCTTAACCCCGGGACAGGGGACTATGGCTACACCTTC

d_call: TRBD2
v_call: TRBV3-1/TRBV3-2
clone_size: -
j_call: TRBJ2-7
cdr3_aa: CASSPRLAGKTYEQYF
cdr3_nt: TGTGCCAGCAGCCCAAGACTAGCGGGGAAGACCTACGAGCAGTACTTC

d_call: TRBD1
v_call: TRBV5-1
clone_size: -
j_call: TRBJ1-2
cdr3_aa: CASTTGGGYTF
cdr3_nt: TGCGCCAGCACAACAGGGGGTGGCTACACCTTC

d_call: -
v_call: TRBV6-5
clone_size: -
j_call: TRBJ1-1
cdr3_aa: CASSSLGTTEAFF
cdr3_nt: TGTGCCAGCAGTTCCCTAGGTACGACTGAAGCTTTCTTT

d_call: TRBD1
v_call: TRBV13
clone_size: -
j_call: TRBJ2-7
cdr3_aa: CASSWDRGFNEQYF
cdr3_nt: TGTGCCAGCAGCTGGGACAGGGGGTTCAACGAGCAGTACTTC

d_call: TRBD1
v_call: TRBV30
clone_size: -
j_call: TRBJ1-4
cdr3_aa: CAWSKQGGRQLFF
cdr3_nt: TGTGCCTGGAGTAAACAGGGGGGGAGGCAACTGTTTTTT

d_call: -
v_call: TRBV19
clone_size: -
j_call: TRBJ2-7
cdr3_aa: CASSIGQGTYEQYF
cdr3_nt: TGTGCCAGTAGTATCGGGCAGGGCACGTACGAGCAGTACTTC

d_call: -
v_call: TRBV11-3
clone_size: -
j_call: TRBJ1-2
cdr3_aa: CASSLGQGYGYTF
cdr3_nt: TGTGCCAGCAGCTTAGGGCAGGGCTATGGCTACACCTTC

d_call: TRBD1
v_call: TRBV27
clone_size: -
j_call: TRBJ2-7
cdr3_aa: CASSPDRVYNEQYF
cdr3_nt: TGTGCCAGCAGTCCGGACAGGGTGTATAACGAGCAGTACTTC

d_call: -
v_call: TRBV7-2
clone_size: -
j_call: TRBJ2-1
cdr3_aa: CASSSSPLDEQFF
cdr3_nt: TGTGCCAGCAGCTCCTCCCCTTTAGATGAGCAGTTCTTC

d_call: TRBD2
v_call: TRBV28
clone_size: -
j_call: TRBJ2-3
cdr3_aa: CASGGLAGGTDTQYF
cdr3_nt: TGTGCCAGCGGGGGACTAGCGGGAGGCACAGATACGCAGTATTTT

d_call: TRBD1
v_call: TRBV11-3
clone_size: -
j_call: TRBJ2-7
cdr3_aa: CASSPGQGTSYEQYF
cdr3_nt: TGTGCCAGCAGCCCTGGACAGGGGACTTCCTACGAGCAGTACTTC

d_call: TRBD1
v_call: TRBV3-1/TRBV3-2
clone_size: -
j_call: TRBJ1-6
cdr3_aa: CASSQQTGATRGPLHF
cdr3_nt: TGTGCCAGCAGCCAACAGACAGGGGCGACTCGAGGACCCCTCCACTTT

d_call: TRBD1
v_call: TRBV2
clone_size: -
j_call: TRBJ2-3
cdr3_aa: CASSEEGTGGHTQYF
cdr3_nt: TGTGCCAGCAGTGAAGAGGGGACAGGGGGGCATACGCAGTATTTT

d_call: TRBD2
v_call: TRBV19
clone_size: -
j_call: TRBJ2-1
cdr3_aa: CASSINGGGYNEQFF
cdr3_nt: TGTGCCAGTAGTATCAATGGCGGGGGCTACAATGAGCAGTTCTTC

d_call: -
v_call: TRBV28
clone_size: -
j_call: TRBJ2-7
cdr3_aa: CASSSSTDRPFYEQYF
cdr3_nt: TGTGCCAGCAGTTCGTCTACAGACCGGCCTTTCTACGAGCAGTACTTC

d_call: TRBD2
v_call: TRBV28
clone_size: once
j_call: TRBJ2-6
cdr3_aa: CASEGGYSGANVLTF
cdr3_nt: TGTGCCAGCGAGGGAGGGTACTCTGGGGCCAACGTCCTGACTTTC

d_call: TRBD2
v_call: TRBV2
clone_size: many
j_call: TRBJ2-3
cdr3_aa: CASSEGGGITDTQYF
cdr3_nt: TGTGCCAGCAGTGAAGGGGGAGGGATCACAGATACGCAGTATTTT

d_call: -
v_call: TRBV11-1
clone_size: -
j_call: TRBJ2-7
cdr3_aa: CASSFLSYEQYF
cdr3_nt: TGTGCCAGCAGCTTCCTATCCTACGAGCAGTACTTC

d_call: -
v_call: TRBV6-1
clone_size: -
j_call: TRBJ2-1
cdr3_aa: CASSEGQSSYNEQFF
cdr3_nt: TGTGCCAGCAGTGAAGGACAGAGCTCCTACAATGAGCAGTTCTTC

d_call: -
v_call: TRBV30
clone_size: -
j_call: TRBJ2-1
cdr3_aa: CAWSVSPSIPPFF
cdr3_nt: TGTGCCTGGAGTGTATCTCCTAGCATCCCTCCGTTCTTC

d_call: -
v_call: TRBV7-9
clone_size: -
j_call: TRBJ1-3
cdr3_aa: CASSFWAGISGNTIYF
cdr3_nt: TGTGCCAGCAGCTTTTGGGCCGGAATCTCTGGAAACACCATATATTTT

d_call: -
v_call: TRBV6-2/TRBV6-3
clone_size: -
j_call: TRBJ2-3
cdr3_aa: CASSYSRLRTDTQYF
cdr3_nt: TGTGCCAGCAGTTACTCGAGACTCCGCACAGATACGCAGTATTTT

d_call: TRBD2
v_call: TRBV29-1
clone_size: -
j_call: TRBJ2-1
cdr3_aa: CSVEEGSGRFSYNEQFF
cdr3_nt: TGCAGCGTTGAGGAGGGGAGCGGGAGGTTCTCCTACAATGAGCAGTTCTTC

d_call: -
v_call: TRBV5-1
clone_size: once
j_call: TRBJ1-6
cdr3_aa: CASSLGQNPYNSPLHF
cdr3_nt: TGCGCCAGCAGCTTGGGGCAGAACCCCTATAATTCACCCCTCCACTTT

d_call: TRBD2
v_call: TRBV9
clone_size: few
j_call: TRBJ2-2
cdr3_aa: CASSVKSLAGGPNTGELFF
cdr3_nt: TGTGCCAGCAGCGTGAAATCCCTGGCGGGGGGGCCCAACACCGGGGAGCTGTTTTTT

d_call: TRBD1
v_call: TRBV29-1
clone_size: -
j_call: TRBJ1-2
cdr3_aa: CSVEDIVTGAFNYGYTF
cdr3_nt: TGCAGCGTTGAAGATATTGTAACAGGGGCGTTTAACTATGGCTACACCTTC

d_call: TRBD2
v_call: TRBV2
clone_size: -
j_call: TRBJ2-3
cdr3_aa: CASSDWTSGSTDTQYF
cdr3_nt: TGTGCCAGCAGTGACTGGACTAGCGGAAGCACAGATACGCAGTATTTT

d_call: -
v_call: TRBV4-2
clone_size: -
j_call: TRBJ1-4
cdr3_aa: CASSQDLQAHGEKLFF
cdr3_nt: TGTGCCAGCAGCCAAGATTTACAGGCACATGGAGAAAAACTGTTTTTT

d_call: TRBD1
v_call: TRBV28
clone_size: -
j_call: TRBJ1-1
cdr3_aa: CASSLLGQGNTEAFF
cdr3_nt: TGTGCCAGCAGTTTATTGGGACAGGGGAACACTGAAGCTTTCTTT

d_call: TRBD1
v_call: TRBV7-3
clone_size: -
j_call: TRBJ1-6
cdr3_aa: CASSQGQGNSPLHF
cdr3_nt: TGTGCCAGCAGTCAAGGACAGGGCAACTCACCCCTCCACTTT